This entry is about one TCR beta chain. Its antigen is still unknown. This specimen comes from a study of T-cell reconstitution after alpha-beta-depleted transplantation in children. Unique molecular identifiers were incorporated during preparation of the TCRbeta library. MiXCR, run by TCRdb on the PCR reads, gives a single entry per CDR3 protein. This table holds about 510,000 distinct CDR3 sequences, about an eighth found once. Trimming cost V 4 bases and J 5 bases, with 14 bases left between them. The CDR3 is 15 residues long. CDR1 is SGHVS, CDR2 FQNEAQ, per germline. Study conclusions and caveats: Some patients owed their high day-60 TCRbeta diversity to surviving recipient T cells and thymic progenitors. Once a year had passed after transplant, T-cell counts and diversity came mostly from newly produced T cells. Roughly two months post-transplant, alpha-beta T cells reportedly originated from several hundred graft clones that had expanded.

The sequence was collected from a female patient between 2 and 15 years old who had a stem cell transplant for aplastic anemia, so the T cells may come from the graft donor. Sample: PBMCs, mostly from graft donor cells, taken 180 days after TCRalphabeta/CD19-depleted stem cell transplant. This chain links TRBV7-8 with TRBJ2-2, with a tentative D call TRBD1 (6 bases). CDR3 amino acids: CASSYRNQGTGELFF. The CDR3, as DNA: TGTGCCAGCAGCTACCGAAACCAGGGGACCGGGGAGCTGTTTTTT.